This TCR beta chain was identified during a study of T cells in Graves' hyperthyroidism and ophthalmopathy. The study, taken as a whole, reports: Classification by a 13 V-J model distinguished ophthalmopathy from stable hyperthyroidism. Most thyroid clonotypes that were expanded above 0.001 also turned up in blood.

Remarks on this clonotype: The antigen remains unidentified.

CDR1 LGHNA and CDR2 YNFKEQ come from the germline V gene. CDR3 size: 15 residues. Trimming at V came to 0 bases and at J to 3 bases, leaving 5 bases not matched to a gene. The investigators amplified TCR beta CDR3 regions from RNA transcripts. A first-round RT-PCR of the TCR CDR3 used the HTBI primer set. MiXCR was run by TCRdb on the multiplex PCR reads, yielding one entry per CDR3 protein. The data show hundreds of thousands of distinct CDR3 sequences, about 15% seen once. Patients were excluded for uncontrolled infection, other autoimmune disease, pregnancy or lactation. Sequencing was done on a sample of blood. The receptor was isolated from a woman between 18 and 30 years old with Graves' hyperthyroidism. The chain couples TRBV4-2 to TRBJ2-7; 7 bases match TRBD2. The CDR3 DNA is TGTGCCAGCAGCCAAGATGGGCGGGGGTACTACGAGCAGTACTTC. Translated: CASSQDGRGYYEQYF.